The next 16 T cell receptor beta chains were all read from a single sample in a study of T cell changes during pregnancy in multiple sclerosis. Repertoires were generated with immunoSEQ multiplex PCR, while TCRdb's copy carries only in-frame clones and drops some. Of tens of thousands of clones listed, roughly nine tenths are singletons. Specimen: peripheral blood, collected before pregnancy. These receptors originate from a female donor with multiple sclerosis, enrolled in a pregnancy study.

The chain has TRBV19 and TRBJ1-2; tentative D call: TRBD1 (5 bases). There are 16 residues in the CDR3. Germline loops: CDR1 LNHDA, CDR2 SQIVND (reference sequence). V was cut by 3 bases and J by 5 bases, with 19 bases left in between. The CDR3 nucleotides read TGTGCCAGTAGTATCATCGGGGCCGTCCGGGGGTATGGCTACACCTTC. It encodes CASSIIGAVRGYGYTF. The whole variable domain, remainder taken from reference TRBV19 and TRBJ1-2, is DGGITQSPKYLFRKEGQNVTLSCEQNLNHDAMYWYRQDPGQGLRLIYYSQIVNDFQKGDIAEGYSVSREKKESFPLTVTSAQKNPTAFYLCASSIIGAVRGYGYTFGSGTRLTVV.

The chain combines TRBV2 with TRBJ2-3; 11 bases map to TRBD2. The CDR3 is 15 amino acids. CDR1 and CDR2 from the germline V gene are SNHLY and FYNNEI. V shed 6 bases, J shed 5 bases, and the junction held 7 bases outside the gene matches. CDR3 nucleotides: TGTGCCAGCAGCCTAGCGGGAGGAGGTATAGATACGCAGTATTTT. Its protein is CASSLAGGGIDTQYF. Complete variable domain (other parts from reference TRBV2 and TRBJ2-3): EPEVTQTPSHQVTQMGQEVILRCVPISNHLYFYWYRQILGQKVEFLVSFYNNEISEKSEIFDDQFSVERPDGSNFTLKIRSTKLEDSAMYFCASSLAGGGIDTQYFGPGTRLTVL.

The chain combines TRBV28 with TRBJ1-4; D unclear. The CDR3 runs to 13 residues. Trimming took 6 bases from V and 3 from J, leaving 8 bases between them. Germline lookup yields CDR1 MDHEN and CDR2 SYDVKM. This CDR3 is CASRGSSNEKLFF. Here the CDR3 DNA reads TGTGCCAGCAGGGGCAGCTCTAATGAAAAACTGTTTTTT.

As for this clone: At one end, the junction sequence differs from germline, possibly due to a read error. This chain connects TRBV19 to TRBJ2-7; 8 bases line up with TRBD2. The CDR3 loop spans 12 amino acids. Germline V gene data show CDR1 as LNHDA and CDR2 as SQIVND (reference sequence). The CDR3 protein is CASSENSGTRRF. CDR3 nucleotides: TGTGCCAGTAGCGAAAATTCCGGGACTAGGCGCTTC.

This clone showed up just once. The chain combines TRBV10-3 with TRBJ1-2, with D perhaps matching TRBD1 (6 bases). The CDR3 extends over 14 amino acids. V gave up 1 base and J gave up 4 bases, with 10 bases separating them. Per the germline V gene, CDR1 is ENHRY and CDR2 is SYGVKD. The DNA for the CDR3 is TGTGCCATCAGTGAGTTAACAGGGCCCTATGGCTACACCTTC. Encoded protein: CAISELTGPYGYTF.

This clone was observed once. V and J are TRBV18 and TRBJ1-5, with D possibly matching TRBD1 (6 bases). V gave up 6 bases and J gave up 2 bases, with 20 bases separating them. Germline CDR1 KGHSH, CDR2 LQKENI. The CDR3 is made up of 17 amino acids. The CDR3 spells CASSLTSTGSGNQPQHF. Written as DNA, the CDR3 is TGTGCCAGCTCCCTTACCAGTACAGGGTCGGGCAATCAGCCCCAGCATTTT.

The J gene is TRBJ1-4, the V gene TRBV7-9; 10 bases map to TRBD1. With V trimmed by 5 bases and J by 4 bases, 13 bases remained unmatched. The V gene's germline CDR1 is SEHNR and CDR2 FQNEAQ (reference sequence). The CDR3 extends over 18 amino acids. DNA for the CDR3: TGTGCCAGCAGCCACGGGACAGGGGTCCTAATGGGTAATGAAAAACTGTTTTTT. Encoded protein: CASSHGTGVLMGNEKLFF.

V gene TRBV14 combines with J gene TRBJ2-7, with TRBD1 matching 8 bases. The CDR3 covers 14 residues. Germline CDR1 SGHDN, CDR2 FVKESK. J lost 2 bases, V lost 6 bases, and 6 bases had no gene match. DNA for the CDR3: TGTGCCAGCAGTTACGGGACAGGTGCCTACGAGCAGTACTTC. Protein sequence: CASSYGTGAYEQYF.

This chain uses TRBV30 with TRBJ1-1; no firm D call. CDR1 GTSNPN and CDR2 SVGIG come from the germline V gene (reference sequence). Trimming pared 0 bases from V and 2 bases from J, leaving 7 bases between. The CDR3 consists of 13 residues. CDR3 protein: CAWSVVSNTEAFF. CDR3 bases: TGTGCCTGGAGTGTAGTCAGTAACACTGAAGCTTTCTTT.

The V call is TRBV5-6, the J call TRBJ2-1, with unresolved D. The CDR3 length is 12 residues. The V end was cut by 0 bases, the J end by 10 bases, with 8 bases between. Looked up from germline, CDR1 is SGHDT and CDR2 is YYEEEE. The DNA of the CDR3 is TGTGCCAGCAGCTTGGAGCAACTAGAGCAGTTCTTC. Translation: CASSLEQLEQFF. The whole variable domain, remainder taken from reference TRBV5-6 and TRBJ2-1, is DAGVTQSPTHLIKTRGQQVTLRCSPKSGHDTVSWYQQALGQGPQFIFQYYEEEERQRGNFPDRFSGHQFPNYSSELNVNALLLGDSALYLCASSLEQLEQFFGPGTRLTVL.

The V and J genes are TRBV19 and TRBJ1-1; D is perhaps TRBD1 (5 bases). Looked up from germline, CDR1 is LNHDA and CDR2 is SQIVND (reference sequence). The CDR3 runs 16 residues. Trimming removed 3 bases at V and 0 bases at J, with 14 bases between. CDR3 DNA sequence: TGTGCCAGTAGTATTAATAGGGGTGTCTTGAACACTGAAGCTTTCTTT. It codes for CASSINRGVLNTEAFF.

This chain connects TRBV29-1 to TRBJ2-7; D might be TRBD2 (6 bases). The length of the CDR3 is 14 residues. The V end was cut by 7 bases, the J end by 2 bases, with 18 bases between. Per germline, CDR1 SQVTM and CDR2 ANQGSEA. As DNA, the CDR3 is TGCAGCGCTGAGGGTAGCGGCCCCACCTACGAGCAGTACTTC. Protein product: CSAEGSGPTYEQYF.

This clone has just one count. The chain has TRBV30 and TRBJ2-1; 10 nucleotides line up with TRBD2. Germline values: CDR1 GTSNPN, CDR2 SVGIG (reference sequence). This CDR3 has 18 amino acids. V trimming: 8 bases; J trimming: 6 bases; junction bases outside the gene matches: 22. The CDR3 is CATSTREPGLAPSNEQFF. Written as DNA, the CDR3 is TGTGCCACTTCTACTCGAGAACCGGGACTAGCGCCCTCCAATGAGCAGTTCTTC.

This clone was seen just once. This rearrangement joins TRBV29-1 to TRBJ1-1; 7 nucleotides agree with TRBD1. Unmatched junction bases numbered 4, after V lost 4 bases and J lost 2 bases. This CDR3 region has 13 residues. In germline, CDR1 is SQVTM, CDR2 ANQGSEA. CDR3 sequence reads: CSVVRDRNTEAFF. CDR3 DNA: TGCAGCGTTGTTCGGGACAGAAACACTGAAGCTTTCTTT. The whole variable domain, remainder taken from reference TRBV29-1 and TRBJ1-1, is SAVISQKPSRDICQRGTSLTIQCQVDSQVTMMFWYRQQPGQSLTLIATANQGSEATYESGFVIDKFPISRPNLTFSTLTVSNMSPEDSSIYLCSVVRDRNTEAFFGQGTRLTVV.

The V call is TRBV2, the J call TRBJ1-2; 10 bases agree with TRBD1. The germline V gene encodes CDR1 SNHLY and CDR2 FYNNEI. The CDR3 sequence is 14 residues long. With 8 bases clipped from V and 8 bases from J, the junction kept 11 bases outside the gene matches. The CDR3 region is CASQPGTGVVGYTF. The CDR3, as DNA: TGTGCCAGCCAACCCGGGACAGGGGTCGTCGGCTACACCTTC.

The chain combines TRBV5-1 with TRBJ2-6, with a possible D match to TRBD1 (7 bases). This CDR3 has 19 amino acids. Germline V gene lookup returns CDR1 SGHRS and CDR2 YFSETQ. V was pared by 4 bases and J by 2 bases, with 22 bases between. This CDR3 is CASSPGTAPGGAGANVLTF. The CDR3 bases are TGCGCCAGCAGCCCGGGGACAGCCCCCGGGGGAGCTGGGGCCAACGTCCTGACTTTC.